This TCR beta chain was identified in a study of blood T cell repertoires in COVID-19. The wider study: The samples span acute and convalescent COVID-19 from the United States, Italy and Spain.

TCRdb's copy holds only in-frame clones and misses some; the assay was immunoSEQ multiplex PCR. The table includes about 130,000 clones, around nine tenths detected once. The length of the CDR3 is 15 residues. From germline, CDR1 is ENHRY and CDR2 SYGVKD. V dropped 2 bases and J dropped 7 bases, with 14 bases sitting between them. Recovery among Cohort 3 donors was established by two negative PCRs, clearance, or symptom resolution. The origin of this receptor is a woman aged 45-59 years who had recovered from COVID-19. V usage is TRBV10-3 and J usage is TRBJ1-4; TRBD1 is a possible D gene (5 bases). The sample consisted of PBMCs or T cells enriched from blood (not recorded which). In nucleotides, the CDR3 is TGTGCCATCAGTGAGATTTCAGGGTCTGGTGAAAAACTGTTTTTT. It yields the protein CAISEISGSGEKLFF.